A single sample gave rise to the 29 T cell receptor beta chains below, sequenced in a study of tumor and adjacent non-tumor tissue in lung cancer. No cell sorting was done before RNA was extracted from the tissue. Three rounds of nested PCR, following a modified ARM-PCR protocol, produced the TCRbeta library. TCRdb reprocessed the multiplex PCR reads via MiXCR and lists one record per CDR3 protein. The sample gives roughly 120,000 distinct CDR3 sequences, around 75% of which show up once; 35% to 40% is in the top ten. What was sequenced was lung tumor tissue. The receptors shown here come from a woman aged 60-75 years with non-small cell lung cancer.

Concerning this clonotype itself: The junction departs from the called germline gene at one end, perhaps through a read error. This rearrangement joins TRBV11-2 to TRBJ1-4; 7 positions match TRBD1. The CDR3 consists of 15 residues. Germline V gene data show CDR1 as SGHAT and CDR2 as FQNNGV. The CDR3 here is CVSSWDSATNVKLFF. CDR3 bases: TGTGTCAGCAGCTGGGACAGTGCAACTAATGTAAAACTGTTTTTT.

For this clonotype: A much larger clone differs from this one at a single base, so this may be a read error. No conserved phenylalanine or tryptophan is present at the end of the CDR3, so a read error is the likely explanation. The chain links TRBV20-1 to TRBJ1-5; D gene unclear. Looked up from germline, CDR1 is DFQATT and CDR2 is SNEGSKA (reference sequence). Trimming took 5 bases from V and 4 from J, leaving 15 bases between them. CDR3 length equals 14 residues. In nucleotides, the CDR3 is TGCAGTGCTCCGGAATTTTCCGCGAATCAGCCCCAGCATTAT. Its translation is CSAPEFSANQPQHY.

This clonotype was seen a single time. One junction end does not reproduce the germline sequence, and a read error may be involved. The chain links TRBV20-1 to TRBJ2-1; 7 nucleotides align to TRBD2. Germline V gives CDR1 DFQATT, CDR2 SNEGSKA (reference sequence). CDR3 size: 15 residues. As DNA, the CDR3 is TGCAGTGCTAGAGATCTCGGGGGGAACGGCAATGAGCGGTTCTTC. Translated, it gives CSARDLGGNGNERFF.

A note on this clonotype: A junction end diverges from the germline sequence, so it may reflect a read error. This CDR3 is CSASTQKLTYNEQFF. For the CDR3, the DNA is TGCAGTGCTAGTACTCAAAAGCTCACCTACAATGAACAGTTCTTC. The rearrangement joins TRBV20-1 to TRBJ2-1; D call uncertain. This CDR3 is built from 15 residues. Germline CDR1 reads DFQATT; CDR2 reads SNEGSKA (reference sequence).

Worth noting for this clonotype: A much larger clone sits a single nucleotide away, making a read error possible. The chain couples TRBV4-3 to TRBJ2-7; tentative D call: TRBD1 (6 bases). Germline V lookup: CDR1 LGHNA, CDR2 YSLEER. CDR3 length: 12 amino acids. Here the CDR3 DNA reads TGCGCCACCTGGGACAAATCCTACGAGCGGTACTTC. Its protein is CATWDKSYERYF.

The chain uses TRBV29-1 and TRBJ2-3; TRBD2 might be the D (6 bases). The ends were cut back, 6 bases at V and 4 bases at J, with 17 bases in the middle. The CDR3 extends over 14 amino acids. CDR1 is SQVTM, CDR2 ANQGSEA, per germline. CDR3 nucleotide sequence: TGCAGCGTCGGGGTGGCATGGGAGGCAGATACGCAGTATTTT. Translating it yields CSVGVAWEADTQYF.

V and J are TRBV18 and TRBJ1-5; no definite D call. Germline V CDR1 and CDR2: KGHSH, LQKENI. The CDR3 contains 13 residues. V dropped 3 bases and J dropped 3 bases, with 6 bases sitting between them. In DNA form, the CDR3 reads TGTGCCAGCTCACCCGACACCAATCAGCCCCAGCATTTT. This sequence encodes CASSPDTNQPQHF.

A remark on this clonotype: Likely a read error: the CDR3 ends without its conserved phenylalanine or tryptophan. V usage is TRBV12-3 or TRBV12-4 and J usage is TRBJ2-5; D is unclear. Trimming stripped 4 bases from V and 4 bases from J, with 10 bases between. The CDR3 runs to 13 residues. This chain's CDR3 is CASSCDGPETQYL. The CDR3, as DNA: TGTGCCAGCAGTTGTGACGGCCCAGAGACCCAGTACTTA.

This clonotype was seen many times. The chain recombines TRBV6-5 with TRBJ2-3, with 7 positions matching TRBD2. The CDR3 extends over 15 amino acids. Germline V gene data show CDR1 as MNHEY and CDR2 as SVGAGI. Trimming cost V 6 bases and J 7 bases; bases outside gene matches: 13. CDR3 in DNA: TGTGCCAGCAGCCGACAAGGCGGGGGAAAATATACGCAGTATTTT. Amino acids: CASSRQGGGKYTQYF.

A single count supports this clonotype. One base away lies a much larger clone, so this may be a sequencing read error. The chain uses TRBV4-1 and TRBJ1-1, with 9 nucleotides matching TRBD1. CDR3 length: 15 amino acids. Germline lookup yields CDR1 MGHRA and CDR2 YSYEKL. CDR3 sequence: CASSLPTGGNTEALF. CDR3 DNA sequence: TGCGCCAGCAGCCTCCCGACAGGGGGGAACACTGAAGCTCTCTTT.

A word on this clonotype: Mismatch with germline at one junction end may stem from a read error. CDR3: CRVEVLDSLSYNEQFF. DNA of the CDR3: TGCAGAGTTGAAGTTTTGGACTCCCTATCCTACAATGAGCAGTTCTTC. The chain couples TRBV29-1 to TRBJ2-1; a possible D gene is TRBD2 (5 bases). Germline-derived CDR1 and CDR2 are SQVTM and ANQGSEA. The CDR3 extends over 16 amino acids.

This clonotype has more than one count but fewer than ten. The gene calls are TRBV28 and TRBJ2-5, with D maybe TRBD1 (6 bases). The V end lost 1 base, the J end lost 2 bases, and 11 bases lay between the germline ends. Germline-derived CDR1 and CDR2 are MDHEN and SYDVKM. This CDR3 is 15 amino acids long. The CDR3 spells CASSLSTTGQETQYF. The CDR3 bases are TGTGCCAGCAGTTTATCCACGACAGGACAAGAGACCCAGTACTTC.

For this clonotype: The conserved closing phenylalanine or tryptophan is absent in this CDR3, likely reflecting a read error. The DNA is left out, because the CDR3 cannot be placed on it with certainty; the CDR3 is given as TCRdb lists it. The chain joins TRBV11-2 to TRBJ2-7; the DNA was not used to check the table's D call, TRBD2. Germline lookup yields CDR1 SGHAT and CDR2 FQNNGV. The CDR3 has 14 residues if both end residues are counted. This CDR3 reads CAGSWDRGGYERYL.

Remarks on this clonotype: The CDR3 does not end in the conserved phenylalanine or tryptophan, so this is likely a read error. The rearrangement uses TRBV5-1 and TRBJ1-1; D gene unclear. CDR1 and CDR2 from the germline V gene are SGHRS and YFSETQ. The CDR3 spans 13 residues. CDR3 DNA: TGCGCCAGCAGTTTGGCCGGGAATACTGAAGCTTTCTCT. Translating gives CASSLAGNTEAFS.

At least ten counts were recorded for this clonotype. V is TRBV30 and J is TRBJ2-2, with a possible D match to TRBD2 (6 bases). The length of the CDR3 is 13 residues. V gave up 7 bases and J gave up 5 bases, with 14 bases separating them. Germline V CDR1 and CDR2: GTSNPN, SVGIG (reference sequence). The CDR3 sequence: CASGGGLTGELFF. CDR3 sequence (DNA): TGTGCCTCTGGTGGAGGGCTGACCGGGGAGCTGTTTTTT.

Ten or more counts support this clonotype. The chain has TRBV4-2 and TRBJ2-7; TRBD2 agrees at 9 bases. The ends lost 0 bases at V and 0 bases at J; junction bases unmatched: 6. The CDR3 is 17 residues long. Germline values: CDR1 LGHNA, CDR2 YNFKEQ. The CDR3 nucleotides read TGTGCCAGCAGCCAAGAAGGGAAGCGGGGGGTCTCCTACGAGCAGTACTTC. Translated: CASSQEGKRGVSYEQYF.

Note on this clonotype: One junction end does not reproduce the germline sequence, and a read error may be involved. This chain connects TRBV4-3 to TRBJ1-5; a possible D gene is TRBD1 (5 bases). The length of the CDR3 is 14 residues. Germline CDR1 LGHNA, CDR2 YSLEER. CDR3 residues: CASCQGLGGYPQHF. The DNA for the CDR3 is TGCGCCAGCTGCCAAGGTTTGGGGGGGTATCCCCAGCATTTT.

The rearrangement uses TRBV2 and TRBJ1-2; 7 nucleotides agree with TRBD1. The CDR3 length is 12 residues. Losses at the gene ends were 10 bases for V and 4 bases for J; bases not matched to a gene: 6. Germline CDR1 SNHLY, CDR2 FYNNEI. Written as DNA, the CDR3 is TGTGCCACCACAGGGGACCTCTATGGCTACACCTTC. It translates to CATTGDLYGYTF.

The chain employs TRBV29-1 and TRBJ2-1; 9 bases match TRBD1. The V and J ends lost 8 bases and 4 bases, in that order; junction bases with no gene match: 15. Germline V lookup: CDR1 SQVTM, CDR2 ANQGSEA. This CDR3 comprises 16 residues. CDR3 protein: CSTIKGRDRVYNEQFF. The CDR3 DNA sequence: TGCAGCACTATCAAGGGCCGGGACAGGGTATACAATGAGCAGTTCTTC.

Comments on this clonotype: Compared with germline, one end of the junction differs, possibly owing to a read error. V and J are TRBV6-2 or TRBV6-3 and TRBJ2-1; weak D call: TRBD2 (6 bases). CDR1 MNHEY and CDR2 SVGEGT come from the germline V gene. The CDR3 consists of 17 residues. CDR3 nucleotide sequence: TGTGCCAACAGTTACCCGTTCCGGGAGAGCTCCTACAATGAGCAGTTCTTC. Its translation is CANSYPFRESSYNEQFF.

A single count supports this clonotype. The chain recombines TRBV11-3 with TRBJ2-3; TRBD2 is a possible D gene (6 bases). The length of the CDR3 is 15 residues. V was clipped by 8 bases and J by 7 bases, with 22 bases between them. From germline, CDR1 is SGHNT and CDR2 YENEEA. CDR3 residues: CASGPAGQRGHTQYF. CDR3 nucleotides: TGTGCCAGCGGCCCCGCGGGGCAGCGAGGTCATACGCAGTATTTT.

In its sample, this clonotype was seen a few times. A much larger clone is a single base away; this may be a read error. The chain uses TRBV20-1 and TRBJ2-2, with 7 bases lining up with TRBD1. Germline V lookup: CDR1 DFQATT, CDR2 SNEGSKA (reference sequence). This CDR3 is built from 17 residues. In nucleotides, the CDR3 is TGCAGTGCTAGAGATTTAAGAGGACAGGCGAACACCAGGGAGCTGTTTTTT. Translating it yields CSARDLRGQANTRELFF.

This clonotype was counted once. V and J are TRBV5-4 and TRBJ2-2, with a tentative D call TRBD1 (7 bases). CDR3 length: 16 amino acids. Germline-derived CDR1 and CDR2 are SGHNT and YYREEE (reference sequence). The V and J ends lost 6 bases and 5 bases respectively, with 20 bases between them. The CDR3 loop reads CASIPGAGGRTGELFF. The DNA of the CDR3 is TGTGCCAGCATCCCCGGGGCAGGGGGGAGGACCGGGGAGCTGTTTTTT.

The rearrangement joins TRBV12-3 or TRBV12-4 to TRBJ1-1; D remains unclear. CDR3 length: 13 amino acids. Trimming pared 7 bases from V and 5 bases from J, leaving 14 bases between. CDR3 bases: TGTGCCAGCAATATAGAGATGGGGACTGAAGCTTTCTTT. Its protein is CASNIEMGTEAFF.

Regarding this clonotype: The junction and the germline gene differ at one end; a read error may be behind it. The CDR3 DNA is TGCGCCAGCATCCAAGCACGGGGGAGATACAAAGATACGCAGTATTTT. Translation gives CASIQARGRYKDTQYF. This chain links TRBV4-3 with TRBJ2-3, with D possibly matching TRBD2 (6 bases). Germline-derived CDR1 and CDR2 are LGHNA and YSLEER. This CDR3 comprises 16 residues.

The J gene is TRBJ2-7, the V gene TRBV6-5; unclear D gene. From germline, CDR1 is MNHEY and CDR2 SVGAGI. The CDR3 has 13 residues. V was trimmed by 1 base and J by 6 bases, leaving 10 bases between them. This CDR3 reads CASSYFRVREQYF. CDR3 DNA sequence: TGTGCCAGCAGTTACTTCCGGGTACGCGAGCAGTACTTC.

Turning to this clonotype: A junction boundary mismatches the germline segment, possibly from a read error. V gene TRBV29-1 combines with J gene TRBJ1-1, with D hard to call. Germline CDR1 is SQVTM and CDR2 is ANQGSEA. This CDR3 has 14 residues. CDR3 in DNA: TGCAGCGCTGACACTCCGAGCATGAACACTAAAGCTTTCTTT. As protein: CSADTPSMNTKAFF.

A word on this clonotype: A much larger clone differs by one base, so this may be a read error. The chain has TRBV5-4 and TRBJ2-3, with a weak D call TRBD2 (6 bases). CDR3 length: 16 amino acids. The germline V gene encodes CDR1 SGHNT and CDR2 YYREEE (reference sequence). CDR3 in DNA: TGTGCCAGCAGAGGTAATGTAAGGGAGGCCACAGATGCGCAGTATTTT. It specifies CASRGNVREATDAQYF.

With respect to this clonotype: Given the absence of the conserved phenylalanine or tryptophan at the CDR3 end, a read error is likely. The rearrangement uses TRBV11-2 and TRBJ2-2, with D perhaps matching TRBD2 (6 bases). CDR3 size: 13 residues. Germline V gene data show CDR1 as SGHAT and CDR2 as FQNNGV. CDR3 in amino acids: CASSPRRAGELFL. The CDR3 coding sequence is TGTGCCAGCAGCCCTCGGAGGGCCGGGGAACTGTTTCTT.